This passage covers 10 T cell receptor beta chains from one sample sequenced in a study of hypomethylating agent response in myelodysplastic syndrome. Sequencing was performed with immunoSEQ multiplex PCR; in TCRdb, only in-frame clones are kept and a portion is missing. The data show several thousand clones, about 85% seen once. Sequencing used bone marrow, obtained before or after starting hypomethylating agent treatment for myelodysplastic syndrome (not recorded which). The receptors derive from a human donor with myelodysplastic syndrome.

This clone was seen more than once but under ten times. The J gene is TRBJ1-1, the V gene TRBV27, with 9 bases lining up with TRBD1. Looked up from germline, CDR1 is MNHEY and CDR2 is SMNVEV (reference sequence). The V gene end was trimmed by 4 bases and the J gene end by 5 bases; junction bases not matched to a gene: 8. The length of the CDR3 is 15 residues. The CDR3 DNA follows: TGTGCCAGCAGTTCTGCCGGACAGGGGTTGACTGAAGCTTTCTTT. Its translation: CASSSAGQGLTEAFF.

This chain connects TRBV18 to TRBJ1-6; D uncertain. The CDR3 sequence is 12 residues long. CDR1 KGHSH and CDR2 LQKENI come from the germline V gene. The V and J ends lost 3 bases and 7 bases respectively, with 4 bases between them. This CDR3 reads CASSPGNSPLHF. CDR3 coding DNA: TGTGCCAGCTCACCGGGGAATTCACCCCTCCACTTT.

The CDR3 coding sequence is TGTGCCAGCAGTGACCATTGGGCCGGTAACTATGGCTACACCTTC. This translates into CASSDHWAGNYGYTF. The rearrangement joins TRBV6-1 to TRBJ1-2; D not resolved. The CDR3 contains 15 residues. CDR1 is MNHNS, CDR2 SASEGT, per germline. Trimming stripped 3 bases from V and 1 base from J, with 12 bases between.

V usage is TRBV5-1 and J usage is TRBJ2-2, with D possibly being TRBD1 (5 bases). This CDR3 region has 16 residues. Germline V gene data show CDR1 as SGHRS and CDR2 as YFSETQ. V lost 4 bases to trimming and J lost 0 bases, with 13 bases between them. For the CDR3, the DNA is TGCGCCAGCAGCCCCCGGACACCCACGAACACCGGGGAGCTGTTTTTT. Residues: CASSPRTPTNTGELFF.

This sequence joins TRBV5-6 and TRBJ2-2, with no clear D. Trimming left V 1 base short and J 6 bases short, with 7 bases between. CDR1 and CDR2 (germline): SGHDT, YYEEEE. The CDR3 spans 13 residues. This CDR3 is CASSLMSSGELFF. The CDR3 coding sequence is TGTGCCAGCAGCTTGATGAGCTCCGGGGAGCTGTTTTTT.

J is TRBJ1-4 and V is TRBV19; D is possibly TRBD1 (5 bases). The ends were cut back, 7 bases at V and 4 bases at J, with 13 bases in the middle. The germline CDR1 and CDR2 sequences are LNHDA and SQIVND (reference sequence). CDR3 size: 14 residues. The CDR3 DNA is TGTGCCAGTACCACGACAGCTATTAATGAAAAACTGTTTTTT. This translates into CASTTTAINEKLFF.

The V call is TRBV27, the J call TRBJ2-5; tentatively, D is TRBD1 or TRBD2 (5 bases each). Per the germline V gene, CDR1 is MNHEY and CDR2 is SMNVEV (reference sequence). V lost 4 bases and J lost 5, with 8 bases in between. This CDR3 comprises 12 residues. The CDR3 sequence is CASSSRDETQYF. The CDR3 bases are TGTGCCAGCAGTTCCAGGGACGAGACCCAGTACTTC.

This clone was recorded a few times. The chain combines TRBV5-4 with TRBJ1-6; TRBD1 aligns across 10 bases. This CDR3 region has 17 residues. The germline CDR1 and CDR2 sequences are SGHNT and YYREEE (reference sequence). With 4 bases clipped from V and 0 bases from J, the junction kept 4 bases outside the gene matches. The DNA of the CDR3 is TGTGCCAGCAGCACCCGGACAGGGGGCTCCTATAATTCACCCCTCCACTTT. As protein: CASSTRTGGSYNSPLHF. The whole variable domain, remainder taken from reference TRBV5-4 and TRBJ1-6, is ETGVTQSPTHLIKTRGQQVTLRCSSQSGHNTVSWYQQALGQGPQFIFQYYREEENGRGNFPPRFSGLQFPNYSSELNVNALELDDSALYLCASSTRTGGSYNSPLHFGNGTRLTVT.

The genes are TRBV7-9 and TRBJ2-2; D not certain. CDR1 is SEHNR, CDR2 FQNEAQ, per germline (reference sequence). Trimming left V 2 bases short and J 3 bases short, with 7 bases between. The CDR3 is 14 amino acids. The CDR3 here is CASSLTLDTGELFF. Written as DNA, the CDR3 is TGTGCCAGCAGCTTAACACTGGACACCGGGGAGCTGTTTTTT.

The chain is built from TRBV19 and TRBJ2-7; 8 bases match TRBD1. This CDR3 is built from 14 residues. V gave up 5 bases and J gave up 2 bases; unmatched junction bases: 5. Germline V gene lookup returns CDR1 LNHDA and CDR2 SQIVND (reference sequence). CDR3 DNA sequence: TGTGCCAGTAGTGCAGGACAGGGTCCCTACGAGCAGTACTTC. Protein: CASSAGQGPYEQYF.